These 19 T cell receptor beta chains share one sample of origin, sequenced in a study of OX40 agonist ivuxolimab in advanced cancers. Sequenced by immunoSEQ multiplex PCR; TCRdb stores in-frame clones only, minus some. The table includes over 55,000 clones, about 80% detected once. This sample comprised CD4+ or CD8+ T cells sorted from blood, obtained in a trial of the OX40 agonist ivuxolimab. The source is an adult with an advanced solid tumor such as melanoma, head and neck, liver or kidney cancer.

The chain employs TRBV6-5 and TRBJ1-2, with D maybe TRBD1 (6 bases). This CDR3 comprises 14 residues. V lost 4 bases, J lost 3 bases, and 12 bases lay in between. Germline lookup yields CDR1 MNHEY and CDR2 SVGAGI. This CDR3 reads CASSFGGVDYGYTF. CDR3 sequence (DNA): TGTGCCAGCAGTTTTGGGGGCGTAGACTATGGCTACACCTTC.

The rearrangement uses TRBV27 and TRBJ1-1; 11 nucleotides agree with TRBD1. The J segment lost 6 bases and the V segment lost 7 bases, leaving 10 bases of the junction unmatched. CDR3 size: 15 residues. Germline CDR1 reads MNHEY; CDR2 reads SMNVEV (reference sequence). CDR3 nucleotides: TGTGCCAGCAAAGCCGGGACAGGGGGGGAAGCTGAAGCTTTCTTT. This codes for CASKAGTGGEAEAFF.

The chain links TRBV25-1 to TRBJ1-1; D unclear. The CDR3 extends over 14 amino acids. V was pared by 2 bases and J by 2 bases, with 9 bases between. Germline V gene lookup returns CDR1 MGHDK and CDR2 SYGVNS. CDR3 in amino acids: CASSEGRSNTEAFF. The CDR3 nucleotides are TGTGCCAGCAGTGAAGGCAGGAGTAACACTGAAGCTTTCTTT.

The chain carries TRBV6-5 and TRBJ1-2, with 11 bases fitting TRBD1. Germline V gene lookup returns CDR1 MNHEY and CDR2 SVGAGI. CDR3 length: 15 residues. Losses at the gene ends were 4 bases for V and 4 bases for J; bases not matched to a gene: 5. CDR3 protein: CASSFRDRGFYGYTF. The CDR3 DNA follows: TGTGCCAGCAGTTTCCGGGACAGGGGGTTCTATGGCTACACCTTC.

The chain employs TRBV6-1 and TRBJ1-5; D unresolved. The CDR3 totals 17 residues. V was clipped by 0 bases and J by 0 bases, with 12 bases between them. Germline values: CDR1 MNHNS, CDR2 SASEGT. Here the CDR3 reads CASSEAPGRSSNQPQHF. CDR3 nucleotide sequence: TGTGCCAGCAGTGAAGCGCCCGGGAGAAGTAGCAATCAGCCCCAGCATTTT.

This clone was observed a single time. The chain employs TRBV27 and TRBJ1-6; D possibly corresponds to TRBD1 (6 bases). The CDR3 length is 16 residues. Trimming shortened V by 1 base and J by 6 bases, and 13 bases separated the two germline ends. The germline V gene has CDR1 MNHEY and CDR2 SMNVEV (reference sequence). CDR3 loop: CASSLFSGVLNSPLHF. The CDR3, as DNA: TGTGCCAGCAGTTTATTTTCAGGGGTTCTTAATTCACCCCTCCACTTT.

A few counts support this clone. The V and J genes are TRBV7-2 and TRBJ2-1, with 7 positions matching TRBD2. V shed 7 bases, J shed 3 bases, and the junction held 6 bases outside the gene matches. Germline lookup yields CDR1 SGHTA and CDR2 FQGNSA. This CDR3 region has 14 residues. CDR3 in amino acids: CASTPAGLYNEQFF. The CDR3 nucleotides are TGTGCCAGCACTCCAGCGGGACTCTACAATGAGCAGTTCTTC.

The chain links TRBV7-2 to TRBJ1-5; TRBD1 is a possible D gene (5 bases). This CDR3 comprises 16 residues. CDR1 is SGHTA, CDR2 FQGNSA, per germline. The germline V and J ends were trimmed by 0 bases and 7 bases, with 16 bases remaining between them. The CDR3 sequence is CASSLASGGGGQPQHF. The DNA for the CDR3 is TGTGCCAGCAGCTTAGCGTCTGGGGGTGGAGGGCAGCCCCAGCATTTT. Together with reference TRBV7-2 and TRBJ1-5, the CDR3 gives the full variable domain: GAGVSQSPSNKVTEKGKDVELRCDPISGHTALYWYRQSLGQGLEFLIYFQGNSAPDKSGLPSDRFSAERTGGSVSTLTIQRTQQEDSAVYLCASSLASGGGGQPQHFGDGTRLSIL.

The rearrangement links TRBV2 to TRBJ1-2; D remains ambiguous. The V gene lost 6 bases and the J gene lost 10 bases, with 9 bases spanning the gap. CDR3 size: 10 residues. From germline, CDR1 is SNHLY and CDR2 FYNNEI. CDR3 in DNA: TGTGCCAGCAGGGATATGTACTACACCTTC. Its translation: CASRDMYYTF.

The rearrangement links TRBV15 to TRBJ1-5, with D maybe TRBD1 (5 bases). The germline gives CDR1 LNHNV, CDR2 YYDKDF (reference sequence). The CDR3 has 13 amino acids. V was shortened by 2 bases and J by 4 bases, with 6 bases between the two germline ends. CDR3 sequence: CATSRNRNQPQHF. For the CDR3, the DNA is TGTGCCACCAGCAGAAACAGGAATCAGCCCCAGCATTTT.

V usage is TRBV7-2 and J usage is TRBJ2-4; 9 bases match TRBD1. Looked up from germline, CDR1 is SGHTA and CDR2 is FQGNSA. The CDR3 is made up of 15 amino acids. Losses at the gene ends were 5 bases for V and 8 bases for J; bases not matched to a gene: 10. The DNA of the CDR3 is TGTGCCAGCAGCCCCAGGGACAGGGATTCGGACATTCAGTACTTC. Protein: CASSPRDRDSDIQYF.

V is TRBV6-1 and J is TRBJ2-3; 15 bases match TRBD2. The CDR3 consists of 18 residues. With V trimmed by 4 bases and J by 6 bases, 11 bases remained unmatched. Germline CDR1 MNHNS, CDR2 SASEGT. CDR3 DNA: TGTGCCAGCAGTGCCAATCCTACCGGACTAGCGGGAGGGGATACGCAGTATTTT. The encoded protein is CASSANPTGLAGGDTQYF.

The rearrangement links TRBV28 to TRBJ2-3; weak D call: TRBD1 (5 bases). The germline V and J ends were trimmed by 3 bases and 3 bases, with 7 bases remaining between them. Germline loops: CDR1 MDHEN, CDR2 SYDVKM. CDR3 length: 13 residues. The CDR3 nucleotides are TGTGCCAGCAGTTTCGACAGTACAGATACGCAGTATTTT. This gives the protein CASSFDSTDTQYF.

The chain employs TRBV7-2 and TRBJ2-3; D is perhaps TRBD1 or TRBD2 (5 bases each). Germline CDR1 SGHTA, CDR2 FQGNSA. CDR3 length: 14 residues. V lost 8 bases to trimming and J lost 2 bases, with 14 bases between them. In DNA, the CDR3 is TGTGCCAGCGGGGGACCCCAGTACACAGATACGCAGTATTTT. Translated: CASGGPQYTDTQYF.

The chain joins TRBV5-4 to TRBJ1-1; perhaps TRBD1 as D (5 bases). The germline gives CDR1 SGHNT, CDR2 YYREEE (reference sequence). The CDR3 spans 13 residues. V dropped 4 bases and J dropped 1 base, with 8 bases sitting between them. This chain's CDR3 is CASSGHQNTEAFF. DNA of the CDR3: TGTGCCAGCAGCGGACACCAGAACACTGAAGCTTTCTTT.

The rearrangement links TRBV5-1 to TRBJ1-5, with D possibly TRBD1 on 5 matching bases. V was trimmed by 4 bases and J by 3 bases, leaving 11 bases between them. The CDR3 has 14 residues. Germline CDR1 and CDR2: SGHRS and YFSETQ. As DNA, the CDR3 is TGCGCCAGCAGCCCCTCGGGGGACAATCAGCCCCAGCATTTT. Translation gives CASSPSGDNQPQHF. The entire variable domain, with the rest obtained from reference TRBV5-1 and TRBJ1-5, is as follows: KAGVTQTPRYLIKTRGQQVTLSCSPISGHRSVSWYQQTPGQGLQFLFEYFSETQRNKGNFPGRFSGRQFSNSRSEMNVSTLELGDSALYLCASSPSGDNQPQHFGDGTRLSIL.

A few counts support this clone. This chain joins TRBV10-3 and TRBJ1-1, with 8 nucleotides matching TRBD1. The CDR3 is made up of 16 amino acids. Looked up from germline, CDR1 is ENHRY and CDR2 is SYGVKD. The trim removed 1 base at V and 1 base at J, leaving 5 bases unmatched. CDR3 nucleotide sequence: TGTGCCATCAGTGAGTGGGGGGGGACAGGGAACACTGAAGCTTTCTTT. Translated: CAISEWGGTGNTEAFF.

The V gene is TRBV19, the J gene TRBJ1-2; D uncertain. Germline V gene sequence: CDR1 LNHDA, CDR2 SQIVND (reference sequence). The CDR3 contains 14 residues. The V gene lost 0 bases and the J gene lost 2 bases, with 7 bases spanning the gap. This CDR3 is CASSIEIINYGYTF. The CDR3 DNA follows: TGTGCCAGTAGTATAGAGATTATCAACTATGGCTACACCTTC.

The CDR3 nucleotides are TGTGCCAGCAGTTACTCGGTCTTGGGGAATCAGCCCCAGCATTTT. Translation gives CASSYSVLGNQPQHF. This chain uses TRBV6-5 with TRBJ1-5; the D is unclear. Germline V gives CDR1 MNHEY, CDR2 SVGAGI. Trimming shortened V by 0 bases and J by 4 bases, and 10 bases separated the two germline ends. This CDR3 is 15 amino acids long.